The 26 T cell receptor beta chains below come from one sample, sequenced in a study of blood T cell repertoires in COVID-19. The data were produced by immunoSEQ multiplex PCR, yet TCRdb's version contains in-frame clones alone and is incomplete. The sample yields some 170,000 clones, approximately 87% seen once. The material sequenced was peripheral blood. Receptor source: a woman in her seventies with COVID-19, enrolled during active disease.

This clone appeared a few times. This chain links TRBV5-1 with TRBJ1-6, with D perhaps TRBD1 (6 bases). This CDR3 has 15 amino acids. Germline-derived CDR1 and CDR2 are SGHRS and YFSETQ. V lost 4 bases and J lost 6, with 14 bases in between. CDR3 nucleotides: TGCGCCAGCAGCCCCCGGGGGGGCGGTAATTCACCCCTCCACTTT. It codes for CASSPRGGGNSPLHF.

This clone has just one count. V gene TRBV24-1 combines with J gene TRBJ2-7; D may be TRBD2 (5 bases). Germline lookup yields CDR1 KGHDR and CDR2 SFDVKD. Trimming stripped 5 bases from V and 3 bases from J, with 19 bases between. This CDR3 is built from 16 residues. CDR3 DNA: TGTGCCACCAGTGGGGGTAAAGAGGGCAGCTACTACGAGCAGTACTTC. It translates to CATSGGKEGSYYEQYF.

The V gene is TRBV5-4, the J gene TRBJ1-6; D ambiguous. The germline gives CDR1 SGHNT, CDR2 YYREEE (reference sequence). With 2 bases removed from V and 8 bases from J, the gap between germline ends came to 14 bases. The CDR3 is 15 residues long. The CDR3 region has the DNA TGTGCCAGCAGCTTTCTAGAGGGTGGTTATTCACCCCTCCACTTT. Protein: CASSFLEGGYSPLHF.

In this sample, this clone turned up a few times. This chain joins TRBV7-6 and TRBJ1-1; 10 bases match TRBD1. V lost 5 bases to trimming and J lost 4 bases; unmatched junction nucleotides: 7. There are 15 residues in the CDR3. The germline CDR1 and CDR2 sequences are SGHVS and FNYEAQ. The CDR3: CASSPRTGGGTEAFF. The DNA for the CDR3 is TGTGCCAGCAGCCCCCGGACAGGGGGAGGCACTGAAGCTTTCTTT.

This clone was observed a single time. CDR3 loop: CAWSVPGIDNEQFF. As DNA, the CDR3 is TGTGCCTGGAGTGTACCCGGGATTGACAATGAGCAGTTCTTC. V gene TRBV30 combines with J gene TRBJ2-1, with D perhaps matching TRBD2 (5 bases). Germline values: CDR1 GTSNPN, CDR2 SVGIG (reference sequence). CDR3 length: 14 amino acids. V shed 0 bases and J shed 5 bases, with 11 bases lying between them.

The chain joins TRBV27 to TRBJ2-7; TRBD1 is a possible D gene (5 bases). Trimming took 6 bases from V and 1 from J, leaving 13 bases between them. The CDR3 runs to 14 residues. From germline, CDR1 is MNHEY and CDR2 SMNVEV (reference sequence). The CDR3 loop reads CASSGQGRSYEQYF. The DNA for the CDR3 is TGTGCCAGCAGCGGGCAGGGAAGGTCCTACGAGCAGTACTTC.

The V call is TRBV9, the J call TRBJ1-1, with 7 bases that match TRBD1. CDR3 length equals 13 residues. V dropped 5 bases and J dropped 8; count of bases not matched to a gene: 9. Germline CDR1 and CDR2: SGDLS and YYNGEE. As DNA, the CDR3 is TGTGCCAGCAGTATGGGTCCGGACAGGGAAGCTTTCTTT. Protein sequence: CASSMGPDREAFF.

The genes are TRBV5-1 and TRBJ1-2; TRBD1 aligns across 9 bases. The germline V gene encodes CDR1 SGHRS and CDR2 YFSETQ. The length of the CDR3 is 14 residues. V trimming: 6 bases; J trimming: 3 bases; junction bases outside the gene matches: 6. Written as DNA, the CDR3 is TGCGCCAGCACCCTGGGGGACAGGGACTATGGCTACACCTTC. It is translated as CASTLGDRDYGYTF.

This clone came up a few times. The V call is TRBV7-9, the J call TRBJ2-7; TRBD2 might be the D (6 bases). V lost 5 bases and J lost 1, with 18 bases in between. This CDR3 spans 16 amino acids. Per the germline V gene, CDR1 is SEHNR and CDR2 is FQNEAQ (reference sequence). CDR3 sequence: CASSPKRDGRSYEQYF. The CDR3 DNA reads TGTGCCAGCAGCCCTAAGAGGGACGGGAGATCCTACGAGCAGTACTTC.

The chain carries TRBV7-2 and TRBJ2-5; D possibly corresponds to TRBD2 (6 bases). V lost 5 bases, J lost 2 bases, and 12 bases lay in between. The CDR3 contains 14 residues. The germline CDR1 and CDR2 sequences are SGHTA and FQGNSA. Here the CDR3 DNA reads TGTGCCAGCAGCCCGACGGGACTTCAAGAGACCCAGTACTTC. Protein: CASSPTGLQETQYF.

V gene TRBV9 combines with J gene TRBJ2-1; TRBD2 matches at 10 bases. Germline CDR1 SGDLS, CDR2 YYNGEE. The CDR3 loop spans 15 amino acids. Losses at the gene ends were 2 bases for V and 4 bases for J; bases not matched to a gene: 3. CDR3 coding DNA: TGTGCCAGCAGCGTGCTAGCGGGAGATTACAATGAGCAGTTCTTC. Translation gives CASSVLAGDYNEQFF.

The chain links TRBV30 to TRBJ1-1, with D tentatively TRBD1 (6 bases). The germline CDR1 and CDR2 sequences are GTSNPN and SVGIG (reference sequence). The CDR3 consists of 11 residues. The V end was cut by 8 bases, the J end by 1 base, with 8 bases between. The CDR3 sequence is CARRGNTEAFF. The CDR3 bases are TGTGCCCGCAGGGGGAACACTGAAGCTTTCTTT.

This clone appeared a few times. The chain employs TRBV5-6 and TRBJ2-2, with 13 bases aligning to TRBD2. This CDR3 comprises 16 residues. CDR1 SGHDT and CDR2 YYEEEE come from the germline V gene. V lost 4 bases to trimming and J lost 4 bases; unmatched junction nucleotides: 4. The CDR3 DNA reads TGTGCCAGCAGCAGGACTAGCGGGAGTTTCACCGGGGAGCTGTTTTTT. As protein: CASSRTSGSFTGELFF.

The rearrangement links TRBV28 to TRBJ1-2; D not certain. The CDR3 consists of 12 residues. Germline V CDR1 and CDR2: MDHEN, SYDVKM. V lost 2 bases and J lost 8, with 9 bases in between. CDR3 protein: CASSLGGQGYTF. For the CDR3, the DNA is TGTGCCAGCAGTTTAGGTGGGCAGGGCTACACCTTC.

This clone occurred a few times. The rearrangement uses TRBV12-3 or TRBV12-4 and TRBJ2-7; D possibly corresponds to TRBD2 (5 bases). CDR3 size: 11 residues. Trimming shortened V by 6 bases and J by 6 bases, and 9 bases separated the two germline ends. The CDR3 nucleotides read TGTGCCAGCAGCCAAGAGGGCGAGCAGTACTTC. Translation gives CASSQEGEQYF.

The chain combines TRBV3-1 (or the pseudogene TRBV3-2) with TRBJ2-5, with D possibly TRBD2 on 5 matching bases. There are 13 residues in the CDR3. Germline V gene lookup returns CDR1 LGHDT and CDR2 YNNKEL (reference sequence). The V end lost 4 bases, the J end lost 4 bases, and 10 bases lay between the germline ends. The CDR3: CASSPLAGETQYF. Here the CDR3 DNA reads TGTGCCAGCAGCCCATTGGCGGGAGAGACCCAGTACTTC.

The gene calls are TRBV3-1 (or the pseudogene TRBV3-2) and TRBJ2-7; D might be TRBD2 (6 bases). V shed 3 bases and J shed 12 bases, with 15 bases lying between them. The CDR3 totals 12 residues. The germline V gene has CDR1 LGHDT and CDR2 YNNKEL (reference sequence). The CDR3 sequence is CASSQAEGRRYF. As DNA, the CDR3 is TGTGCCAGCAGCCAGGCGGAGGGGAGGCGGTACTTC.

The V gene is TRBV7-9, the J gene TRBJ2-7; TRBD2 matches 7 bases. Germline CDR1 SEHNR, CDR2 FQNEAQ (reference sequence). Trimming at V came to 5 bases and at J to 5 bases, leaving 9 bases not matched to a gene. CDR3 length equals 14 residues. In DNA form, the CDR3 reads TGTGCCAGCAGCCCCGGACTAGATGGGGACGAGCAGTACTTC. Amino acid sequence: CASSPGLDGDEQYF.

The V and J genes are TRBV6-6 and TRBJ1-5; the D is unclear. The CDR3 is 13 amino acids. Germline loops: CDR1 MNHNY, CDR2 SVGAGI (reference sequence). Trimming shortened V by 2 bases and J by 4 bases, and 6 bases separated the two germline ends. The CDR3 nucleotides read TGTGCCAGCAGTTACAGTAGTAATCAGCCCCAGCATTTT. Amino acid sequence: CASSYSSNQPQHF.

This rearrangement joins TRBV6-6 to TRBJ2-7; D is perhaps TRBD1 (6 bases). Trimming took off 6 bases at V and 0 bases at J, with 12 bases between the two ends. This CDR3 is built from 14 residues. Germline V gene sequence: CDR1 MNHNY, CDR2 SVGAGI (reference sequence). The CDR3 DNA reads as TGTGCCAGCAGCCGAACAGGGCTCTCCTACGAGCAGTACTTC. This encodes CASSRTGLSYEQYF.

CDR3 bases: TGTGCCAGCAGTGAAAGCCTACATCAGCCCCAGCATTTT. This sequence encodes CASSESLHQPQHF. The chain is built from TRBV6-1 and TRBJ1-5; no clear D. CDR3 length: 13 amino acids. Germline V gene sequence: CDR1 MNHNS, CDR2 SASEGT. V lost 2 bases and J 5 bases, leaving 7 bases between the germline ends.

The chain is built from TRBV6-5 and TRBJ2-2; 10 positions agree with TRBD1. There are 15 residues in the CDR3. Germline V gene lookup returns CDR1 MNHEY and CDR2 SVGAGI. The trim removed 7 bases at V and 4 bases at J, leaving 6 bases unmatched. The DNA for the CDR3 is TGTGCCAGCAATAACGACAGGGGGCGCACCGGGGAGCTGTTTTTT. As protein: CASNNDRGRTGELFF.

The gene calls are TRBV30 and TRBJ1-6; TRBD1 matches 8 bases. V lost 4 bases to trimming and J lost 7 bases; unmatched junction nucleotides: 3. Germline V gives CDR1 GTSNPN, CDR2 SVGIG (reference sequence). There are 13 residues in the CDR3. Here the CDR3 reads CAWIQGANSPLHF. CDR3 DNA: TGTGCCTGGATTCAGGGGGCCAATTCACCCCTCCACTTT.

This clone has only a few counts. This sequence joins TRBV27 and TRBJ2-1; the match to TRBD2 covers 10 bases. This CDR3 has 17 residues. Germline CDR1 MNHEY, CDR2 SMNVEV (reference sequence). J was trimmed by 2 bases and V by 5 bases; bases with no gene match: 9. The CDR3 region is CASSSIVTSGPYNEQFF. The CDR3 bases are TGTGCCAGCAGTAGTATAGTGACTAGCGGGCCCTACAATGAGCAGTTCTTC.

The chain has TRBV7-2 and TRBJ2-7; the D gene is possibly TRBD1 (6 bases). Germline lookup yields CDR1 SGHTA and CDR2 FQGNSA. The ends were cut back, 1 base at V and 5 bases at J, with 12 bases in the middle. This CDR3 is built from 14 residues. This CDR3 reads CASSLGQGSHEQYF. The CDR3 nucleotides read TGTGCCAGCAGCTTAGGCCAGGGGAGCCACGAGCAGTACTTC.

CDR3 in amino acids: CASSEIWTGLVEKLFF. The CDR3 DNA follows: TGCGCCAGCAGTGAGATATGGACAGGGCTGGTGGAAAAACTGTTTTTT. This chain joins TRBV10-1 and TRBJ1-4, with 8 nucleotides matching TRBD1. The CDR3 has 16 residues. Germline loops: CDR1 WNHNN, CDR2 SYGVQD (reference sequence). V was clipped by 2 bases and J by 8 bases; unmatched bases: 10.